What follows are 5 T cell receptor beta chains derived from one specimen sequenced in a study of kidney transplant recipient with SARS-CoV-2 infection. A single record per CDR3 protein comes from TCRdb applying MiXCR to the reads. The repertoire holds roughly 230,000 distinct CDR3 sequences, with more than 25% as singletons. Specimen: a blood sample, collected at baseline and on roughly day 110 from a kidney transplant recipient. The receptors come from a young adult male patient who had COVID-19 and was a kidney transplant recipient. The graft donor may have contributed some T cells.

To note about this clonotype: This may come from a read error, since a much larger clone is one base off. Without the conserved terminal phenylalanine or tryptophan, this CDR3 likely stems from a read error. The chain has TRBV3-1 and TRBJ1-2, with D unclear. The CDR3 length is 17 residues. Between the trimmed V and J ends, which lost 5 bases and 4 bases, there was a span of 23 bases. Germline assignment: CDR1 LGHDT and CDR2 YNNKEL (reference sequence). The CDR3 DNA is TGTGCCAGCAGCATGCATCACACCCTTCGAAAGACCTATGGCTACACCCTC. Protein: CASSMHHTLRKTYGYTL.

This clonotype was picked up many times. The rearrangement links TRBV7-2 to TRBJ2-2; D is ambiguous. Germline lookup yields CDR1 SGHTA and CDR2 FQGNSA. V was cut by 5 bases and J by 2 bases, with 15 bases left in between. The CDR3 length is 16 residues. The CDR3 nucleotides read TGTGCCAGCAGCACCCGTGGGCCCCCAAACACCGGGGAGCTGTTTTTT. Amino acids: CASSTRGPPNTGELFF.

Remarks on this clonotype: This sequence may be a read error, since a much larger clone differs from it by one base. No conserved phenylalanine or tryptophan is present at the end of the CDR3, so a read error is the likely explanation. The J gene is TRBJ2-7, the V gene TRBV10-1; D may match TRBD1 or TRBD2 (5 bases each). The germline V gene encodes CDR1 WNHNN and CDR2 SYGVQD (reference sequence). The CDR3 loop spans 16 amino acids. V lost 6 bases, J lost 2 bases, and 20 bases lay in between. CDR3 region: CASRAAFMGETYEQYI. In DNA, the CDR3 is TGCGCCAGCAGGGCCGCCTTCATGGGGGAGACCTACGAGCAGTACATC.

This clonotype was observed many times. The CDR3: CASSTNSPISIRTEAFF. CDR3 coding DNA: TGTGCCAGCAGCACGAATTCTCCCATTTCAATTCGCACTGAAGCTTTCTTT. The gene calls are TRBV3-1 and TRBJ1-1; no definite D call. The CDR3 has 17 amino acids. Germline V CDR1 and CDR2: LGHDT, YNNKEL (reference sequence). The germline V and J ends were trimmed by 5 bases and 4 bases, with 23 bases remaining between them.

A word on this clonotype: One base away lies a much larger clone, so this may be a sequencing read error. This sequence joins TRBV3-1 and TRBJ1-2; D not certain. The germline V gene has CDR1 LGHDT and CDR2 YNNKEL (reference sequence). CDR3 size: 17 residues. Trimming took off 4 bases at V and 4 bases at J, with 22 bases between the two ends. The DNA of the CDR3 is TGTGCCAGCAGCCCGCTAACCATCCTTCGAAAGACCTATGGCTACACCTTC. Protein: CASSPLTILRKTYGYTF.